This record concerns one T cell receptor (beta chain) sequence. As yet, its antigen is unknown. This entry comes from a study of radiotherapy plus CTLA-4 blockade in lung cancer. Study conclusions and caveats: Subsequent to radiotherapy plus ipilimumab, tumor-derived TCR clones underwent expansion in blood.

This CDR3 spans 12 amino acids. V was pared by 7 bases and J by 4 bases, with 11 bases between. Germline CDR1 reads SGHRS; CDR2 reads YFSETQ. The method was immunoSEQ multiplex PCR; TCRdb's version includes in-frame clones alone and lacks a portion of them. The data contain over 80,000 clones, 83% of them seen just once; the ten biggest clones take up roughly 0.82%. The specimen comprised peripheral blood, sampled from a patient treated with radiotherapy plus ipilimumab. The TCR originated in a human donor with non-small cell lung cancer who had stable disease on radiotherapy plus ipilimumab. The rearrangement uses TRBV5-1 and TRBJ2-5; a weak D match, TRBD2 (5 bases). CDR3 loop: CASGRTGETQYF. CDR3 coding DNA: TGCGCCAGCGGAAGGACTGGAGAGACCCAGTACTTC.